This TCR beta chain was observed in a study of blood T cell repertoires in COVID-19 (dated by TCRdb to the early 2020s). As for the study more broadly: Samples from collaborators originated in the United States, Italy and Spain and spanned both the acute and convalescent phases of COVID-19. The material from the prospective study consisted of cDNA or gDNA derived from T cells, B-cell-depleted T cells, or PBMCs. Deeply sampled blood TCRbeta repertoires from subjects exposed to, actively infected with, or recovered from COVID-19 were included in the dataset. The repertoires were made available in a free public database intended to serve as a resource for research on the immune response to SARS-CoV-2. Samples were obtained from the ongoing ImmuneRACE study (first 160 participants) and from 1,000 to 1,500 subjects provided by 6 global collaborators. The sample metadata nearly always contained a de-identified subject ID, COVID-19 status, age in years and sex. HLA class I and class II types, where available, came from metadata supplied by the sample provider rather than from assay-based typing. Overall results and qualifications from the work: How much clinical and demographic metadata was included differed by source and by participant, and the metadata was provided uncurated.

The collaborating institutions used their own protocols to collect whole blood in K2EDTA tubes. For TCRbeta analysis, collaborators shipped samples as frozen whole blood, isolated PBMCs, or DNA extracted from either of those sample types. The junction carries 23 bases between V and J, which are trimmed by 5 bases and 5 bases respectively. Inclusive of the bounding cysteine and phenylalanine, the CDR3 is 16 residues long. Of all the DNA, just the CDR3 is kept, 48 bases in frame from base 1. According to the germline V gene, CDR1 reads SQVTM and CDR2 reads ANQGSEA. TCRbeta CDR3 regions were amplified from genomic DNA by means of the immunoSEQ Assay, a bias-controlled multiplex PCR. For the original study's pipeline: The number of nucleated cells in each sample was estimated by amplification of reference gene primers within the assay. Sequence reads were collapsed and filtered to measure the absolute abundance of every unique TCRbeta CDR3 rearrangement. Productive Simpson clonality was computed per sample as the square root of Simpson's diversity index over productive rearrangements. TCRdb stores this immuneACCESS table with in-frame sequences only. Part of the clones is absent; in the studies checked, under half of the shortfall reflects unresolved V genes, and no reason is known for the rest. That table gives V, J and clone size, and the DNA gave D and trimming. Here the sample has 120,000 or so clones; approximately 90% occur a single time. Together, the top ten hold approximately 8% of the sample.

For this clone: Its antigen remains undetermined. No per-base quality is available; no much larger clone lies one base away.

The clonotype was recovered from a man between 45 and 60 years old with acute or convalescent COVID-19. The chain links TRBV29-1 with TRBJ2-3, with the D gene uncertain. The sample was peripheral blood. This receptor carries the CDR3 CSVPVVRSPKEDTQYF. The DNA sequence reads TGCAGCGTTCCGGTCGTCAGGTCCCCCAAGGAAGATACGCAGTATTTT.